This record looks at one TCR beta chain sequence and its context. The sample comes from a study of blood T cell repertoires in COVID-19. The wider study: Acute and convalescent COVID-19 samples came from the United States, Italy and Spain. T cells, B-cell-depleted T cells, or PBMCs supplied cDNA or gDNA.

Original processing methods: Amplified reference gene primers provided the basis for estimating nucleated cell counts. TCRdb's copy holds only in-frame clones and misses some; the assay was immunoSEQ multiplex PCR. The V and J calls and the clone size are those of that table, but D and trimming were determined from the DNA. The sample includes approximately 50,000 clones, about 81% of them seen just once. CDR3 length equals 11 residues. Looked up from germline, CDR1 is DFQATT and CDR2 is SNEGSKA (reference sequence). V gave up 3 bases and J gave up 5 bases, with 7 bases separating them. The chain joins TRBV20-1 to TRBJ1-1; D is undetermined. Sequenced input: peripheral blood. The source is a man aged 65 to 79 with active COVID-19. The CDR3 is CSASSGTEAFF. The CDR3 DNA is TGCAGTGCTAGCTCGGGAACTGAAGCTTTCTTT.